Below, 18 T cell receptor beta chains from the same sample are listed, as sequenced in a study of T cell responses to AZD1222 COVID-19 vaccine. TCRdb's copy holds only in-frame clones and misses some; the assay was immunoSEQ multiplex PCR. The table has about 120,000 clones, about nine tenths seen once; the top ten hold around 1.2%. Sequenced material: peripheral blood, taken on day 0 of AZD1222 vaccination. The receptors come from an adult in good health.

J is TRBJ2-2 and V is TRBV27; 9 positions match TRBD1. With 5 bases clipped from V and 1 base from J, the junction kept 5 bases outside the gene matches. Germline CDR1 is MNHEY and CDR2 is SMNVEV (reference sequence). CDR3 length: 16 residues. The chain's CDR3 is CASSHPGQGNTGELFF. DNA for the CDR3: TGTGCCAGCAGTCACCCGGGACAGGGGAACACCGGGGAGCTGTTTTTT.

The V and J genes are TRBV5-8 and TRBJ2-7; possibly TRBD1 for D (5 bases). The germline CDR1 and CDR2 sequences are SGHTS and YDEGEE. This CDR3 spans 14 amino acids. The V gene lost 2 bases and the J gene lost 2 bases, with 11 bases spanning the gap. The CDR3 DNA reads TGTGCCAGCAGCTTACCAGGGAACGCCTACGAGCAGTACTTC. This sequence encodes CASSLPGNAYEQYF.

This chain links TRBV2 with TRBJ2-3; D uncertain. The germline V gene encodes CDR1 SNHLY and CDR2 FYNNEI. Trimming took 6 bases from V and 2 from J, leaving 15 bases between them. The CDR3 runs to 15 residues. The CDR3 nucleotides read TGTGCCAGCAGCAAAGCCTCTACCTACACAGATACGCAGTATTTT. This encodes CASSKASTYTDTQYF. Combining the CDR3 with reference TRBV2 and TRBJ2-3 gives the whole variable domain EPEVTQTPSHQVTQMGQEVILRCVPISNHLYFYWYRQILGQKVEFLVSFYNNEISEKSEIFDDQFSVERPDGSNFTLKIRSTKLEDSAMYFCASSKASTYTDTQYFGPGTRLTVL.

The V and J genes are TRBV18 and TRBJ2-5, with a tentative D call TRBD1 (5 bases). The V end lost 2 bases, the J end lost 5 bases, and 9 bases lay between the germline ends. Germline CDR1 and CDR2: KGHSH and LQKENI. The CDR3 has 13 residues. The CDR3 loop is CASSPLTAETQYF. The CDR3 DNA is TGTGCCAGCTCACCATTGACAGCCGAGACCCAGTACTTC. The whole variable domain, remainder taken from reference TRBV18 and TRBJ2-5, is NAGVMQNPRHLVRRRGQEARLRCSPMKGHSHVYWYRQLPEEGLKFMVYLQKENIIDESGMPKERFSAEFPKEGPSILRIQQVVRGDSAAYFCASSPLTAETQYFGPGTRLLVL.

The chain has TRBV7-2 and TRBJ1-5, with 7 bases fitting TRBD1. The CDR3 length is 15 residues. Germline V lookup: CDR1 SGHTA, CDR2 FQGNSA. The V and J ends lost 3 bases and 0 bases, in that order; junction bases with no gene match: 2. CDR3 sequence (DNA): TGTGCCAGCAGCTTTAAGGGGGCTAGCAATCAGCCCCAGCATTTT. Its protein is CASSFKGASNQPQHF.

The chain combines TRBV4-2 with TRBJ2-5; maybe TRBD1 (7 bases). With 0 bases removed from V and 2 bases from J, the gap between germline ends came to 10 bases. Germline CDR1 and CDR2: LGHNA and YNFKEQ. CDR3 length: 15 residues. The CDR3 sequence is CASSQEEGAQETQYF. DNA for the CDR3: TGTGCCAGCAGCCAAGAGGAGGGGGCTCAAGAGACCCAGTACTTC.

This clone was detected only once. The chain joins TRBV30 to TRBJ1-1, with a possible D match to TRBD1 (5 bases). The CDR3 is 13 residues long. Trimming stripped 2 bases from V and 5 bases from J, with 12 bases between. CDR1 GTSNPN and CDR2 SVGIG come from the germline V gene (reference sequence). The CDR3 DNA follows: TGTGCCTGGAGTCGGGTCCGGGGGACTGAAGCTTTCTTT. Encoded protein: CAWSRVRGTEAFF.

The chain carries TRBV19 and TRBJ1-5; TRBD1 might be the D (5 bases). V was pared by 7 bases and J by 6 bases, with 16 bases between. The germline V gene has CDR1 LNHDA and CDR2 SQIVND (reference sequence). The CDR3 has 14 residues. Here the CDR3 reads CASKVQGLGQPQHF. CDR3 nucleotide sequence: TGTGCCAGTAAGGTTCAGGGCCTGGGTCAGCCCCAGCATTTT.

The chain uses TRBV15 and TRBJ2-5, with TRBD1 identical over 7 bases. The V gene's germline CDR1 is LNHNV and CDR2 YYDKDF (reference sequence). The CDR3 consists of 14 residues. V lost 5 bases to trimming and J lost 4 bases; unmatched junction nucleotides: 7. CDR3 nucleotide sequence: TGTGCCACCAGCTCCGGGACAGCTCGAGAGACCCAGTACTTC. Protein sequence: CATSSGTARETQYF.

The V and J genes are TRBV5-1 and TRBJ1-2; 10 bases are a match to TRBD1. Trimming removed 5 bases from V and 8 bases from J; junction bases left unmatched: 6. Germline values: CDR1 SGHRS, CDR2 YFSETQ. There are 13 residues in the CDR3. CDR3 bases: TGCGCCAGCAGATACGACAGGGGGCTCGGCTACACCTTC. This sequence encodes CASRYDRGLGYTF.

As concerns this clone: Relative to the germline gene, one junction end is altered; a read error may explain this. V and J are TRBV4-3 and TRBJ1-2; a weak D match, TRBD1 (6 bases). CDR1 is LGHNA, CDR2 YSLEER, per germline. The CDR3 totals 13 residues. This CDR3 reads CVSSQTGSYGYTF. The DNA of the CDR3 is TGCGTCAGCAGTCAAACAGGGAGCTATGGCTACACCTTC.

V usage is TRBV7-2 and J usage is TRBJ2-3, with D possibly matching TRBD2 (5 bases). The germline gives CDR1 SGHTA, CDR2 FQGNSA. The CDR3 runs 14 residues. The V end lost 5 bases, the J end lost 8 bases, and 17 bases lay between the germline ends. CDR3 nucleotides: TGTGCCAGCAGCCCGTCCGCTAGCTACCCTACGCAGTATTTT. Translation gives CASSPSASYPTQYF.

CDR3 bases: TGTGCCAGCAGTGAACAGGACAGGGGGCCAGATACGCAGTATTTT. Protein product: CASSEQDRGPDTQYF. The chain has TRBV2 and TRBJ2-3, with TRBD1 matching 11 bases. With 2 bases clipped from V and 4 bases from J, the junction kept 2 bases outside the gene matches. CDR1 and CDR2 (germline): SNHLY, FYNNEI. The CDR3 runs 15 residues.

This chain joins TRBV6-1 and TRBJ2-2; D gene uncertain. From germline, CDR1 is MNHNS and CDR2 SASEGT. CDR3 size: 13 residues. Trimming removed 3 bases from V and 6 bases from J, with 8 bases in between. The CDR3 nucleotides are TGTGCCAGCAGTGACCGGTCTGCCGGGGAGCTGTTTTTT. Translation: CASSDRSAGELFF.

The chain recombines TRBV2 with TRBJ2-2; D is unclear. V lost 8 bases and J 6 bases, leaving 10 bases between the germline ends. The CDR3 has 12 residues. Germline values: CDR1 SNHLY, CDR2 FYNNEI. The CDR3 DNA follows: TGTGCCAGCCTTCGGGCACCCGGGGAGCTGTTTTTT. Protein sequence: CASLRAPGELFF.

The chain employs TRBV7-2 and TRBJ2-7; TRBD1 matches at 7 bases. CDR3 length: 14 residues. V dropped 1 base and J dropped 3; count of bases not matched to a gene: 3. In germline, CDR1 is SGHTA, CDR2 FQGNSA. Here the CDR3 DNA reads TGTGCCAGCAGCTTAGTAGGGACAGTCTACGAGCAGTACTTC. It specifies CASSLVGTVYEQYF.

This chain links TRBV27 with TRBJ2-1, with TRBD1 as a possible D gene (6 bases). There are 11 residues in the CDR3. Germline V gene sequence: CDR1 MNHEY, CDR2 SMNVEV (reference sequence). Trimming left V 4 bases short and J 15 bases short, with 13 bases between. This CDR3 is CASSSGTSRFF. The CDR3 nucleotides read TGTGCCAGCAGTTCCGGGACATCAAGGTTCTTC.

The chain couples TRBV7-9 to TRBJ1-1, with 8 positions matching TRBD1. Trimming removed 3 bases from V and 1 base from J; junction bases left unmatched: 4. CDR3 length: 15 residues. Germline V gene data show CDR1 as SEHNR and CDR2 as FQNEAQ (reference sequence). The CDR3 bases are TGTGCCAGCAGCTTCAGGGGGCCGTCGAACACTGAAGCTTTCTTT. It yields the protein CASSFRGPSNTEAFF.